A selection of T cell receptor beta chains follows, all from one sample in a study of T cell responses to AZD1222 COVID-19 vaccine. Repertoires were generated with immunoSEQ multiplex PCR, while TCRdb's copy carries only in-frame clones and drops some. This table holds around 140,000 clones, 85% to 95% found once. Sample: peripheral blood, taken on day 0 of MenACWY control vaccination. These receptors were obtained from an adult in good health. Both conserved end residues are part of each CDR3. The D gene is left open where the match is weak. Where a row states a size, it is once, few, many or the class of an expanded clone; other rows omit it.

. | TRBJ1-2 | TRBV4-3 | . | TGCGCCAGCAGCCAAGAACACGGCATCTATGGCTACACCTTC | CASSQEHGIYGYTF
. | TRBJ1-3 | TRBV7-3 | . | TGTGCCAGCAGGGGGGCAGGAAACACCATATATTTT | CASRGAGNTIYF
. | TRBJ2-7 | TRBV10-1 | TRBD2 | TGCGCCATCTCACTAGCGGGGGCGTCCTACGAGCAGTACTTC | CAISLAGASYEQYF
. | TRBJ1-6 | TRBV27 | . | TGTGCCAGCAGTTTAGGCGGCACATCACCCCTCCACTTT | CASSLGGTSPLHF
. | TRBJ2-5 | TRBV5-1 | . | TGCGCCAGCAGCCCGACACCTCAAGAGACCCAGTACTTC | CASSPTPQETQYF
. | TRBJ1-1 | TRBV5-1 | . | TGCGCCAGCAGCGAGTTAAGTGTAGCTGAAGCTTTCTTT | CASSELSVAEAFF
. | TRBJ2-2 | TRBV30 | TRBD2 | TGTGCCTGGAGGTCCCGAAAGCGGGAGACCGACGGGGAGCTGTTTTTT | CAWRSRKRETDGELFF
. | TRBJ1-1 | TRBV28 | . | TGTGCCAGCAGTGTACTATTGAACACTGAAGCTTTCTTT | CASSVLLNTEAFF
. | TRBJ1-2 | TRBV12-3/TRBV12-4 | TRBD1 | TGTGCCAGCAGCCTAGACAGGGTGGCTGGCTACACCTTC | CASSLDRVAGYTF
. | TRBJ2-1 | TRBV5-1 | . | TGCGCCAGCAGCTTGGTACAGAATGAGCAGTTCTTC | CASSLVQNEQFF
. | TRBJ1-5 | TRBV7-3 | TRBD1 | TGTGCCAGCAGCAAAAGGGGACAGGGAGACAATCAGCCCCAGCATTTT | CASSKRGQGDNQPQHF
. | TRBJ1-1 | TRBV18 | . | TGTGCCAGCTCACCACAAATAACACCAAACACTGAAGCTTTCTTT | CASSPQITPNTEAFF
. | TRBJ1-4 | TRBV9 | TRBD1 | TGTGCCAGCAGCGAATATGGACAGGCAAATGAAAAACTGTTTTTT | CASSEYGQANEKLFF
. | TRBJ1-2 | TRBV27 | . | TGTGCCAGCAGTTTATCCATAGGGGTAGGCTACACCTTC | CASSLSIGVGYTF
. | TRBJ2-7 | TRBV9 | . | TGTGCCAGCAGCGTAGAACAGGGAGGCGAGCAGTACTTC | CASSVEQGGEQYF
. | TRBJ1-4 | TRBV5-8 | . | TGTGCCAGCAGCTTGCGTAGTTCGGGTGAAAAACTGTTTTTT | CASSLRSSGEKLFF
. | TRBJ2-7 | TRBV24-1 | . | TGTGCCACCAGTGATGGGACCGGGACCCTCATTCCCTACGAGCAGTACTTC | CATSDGTGTLIPYEQYF
. | TRBJ1-2 | TRBV4-2 | TRBD1 | TGTGCCAGCAGCCACAGGGACAGGGTGAATGGCTACACCTTC | CASSHRDRVNGYTF
few | TRBJ1-2 | TRBV30 | . | TGTGCCTGGAGCTTGCCAGAAGCTAACTATGGCTACACCTTC | CAWSLPEANYGYTF
. | TRBJ1-1 | TRBV5-1 | . | TGCGCCAGCAACTCGGACACTGAAGCTTTCTTT | CASNSDTEAFF
. | TRBJ2-3 | TRBV4-3 | TRBD2 | TGCGCCAGCAGCCAAAGAAGCGGGGGGGCCACAGATACGCAGTATTTT | CASSQRSGGATDTQYF
. | TRBJ2-2 | TRBV4-2 | . | TGTGCCAGCAGCCAGGAGCGTGGAGGGAACACCGGGGAGCTGTTTTTT | CASSQERGGNTGELFF